Here is one TCR beta chain with its context. This clone has just one count. Its specific antigen is unknown. No per-base quality is available; no much larger clone lies one base away. A second Seattle source provided samples from volunteer blood donors who had recovered from COVID-19. Whole blood was collected in K2EDTA tubes by collaborating institutions according to the institutions' own protocols. Collaborator samples were shipped for TCRbeta analysis as frozen whole blood, isolated PBMCs, or DNA extracted from either sample type. This specimen comes from a study of blood T cell repertoires in COVID-19 (dated by TCRdb to between 2020 and 2021). Broadly, across the study: Samples from collaborators originated in the United States, Italy and Spain and spanned both the acute and convalescent phases of COVID-19. The prospective study material was composed of cDNA or gDNA derived from T cells, B-cell-depleted T cells, or PBMCs. The dataset comprised deeply sampled blood TCRbeta repertoires from subjects exposed to, actively infected with, or recovered from COVID-19. A freely available public database, intended as a resource for researchers studying the immune response to SARS-CoV-2, is where the repertoires were released. Samples were obtained from the ongoing ImmuneRACE study (first 160 participants) and from over 1,000 subjects provided by 6 global collaborators. The sample metadata nearly always contained a de-identified subject ID, COVID-19 status, age in years and sex. Where HLA class I and class II types were available, the types were taken from metadata supplied by the sample provider, not from assay-based typing. Summary of the overall study and its limitations: How much clinical and demographic metadata was included differed by source and by participant, and the metadata was provided uncurated.

Relative to germline, V is missing 0 bases and J is missing 4 bases, with 11 bases of the junction outside any gene match. The germline V gene supplies CDR1 LGHNA and CDR2 YSLEER. Measured from the cysteine to the phenylalanine, the CDR3 is 18 residues long. The only DNA kept is the CDR3, 54 bases in frame from the first base. TCRbeta CDR3 regions were amplified from genomic DNA by means of the immunoSEQ Assay, a bias-controlled multiplex PCR. For the original study's pipeline: Within the assay, amplification of reference gene primers was used to estimate how many nucleated cells each sample contained. To quantify the absolute abundance of each unique TCRbeta CDR3 rearrangement, sequence reads were collapsed and filtered. Productive Simpson clonality was computed per sample as the square root of Simpson's diversity index over productive rearrangements. In its TCRdb copy, this immuneACCESS table keeps in-frame sequences only and misses some clones. Where compared with another copy, unresolved V genes explain less than half of these, and the others have no known cause. V and J calls and clone size are copied from that table; D and trimming were computed from the DNA. The sample records fewer than 200,000 clones, around nine tenths of which are singletons. The ten largest clonotypes hold around 1% of the sample.

The sequence joins TRBV4-3 to TRBJ2-1; the central 8 bases match TRBD2. Sequencing was carried out using peripheral blood. This receptor was taken from a young woman who had recovered from COVID-19. The sequenced DNA is TGCGCCAGCAGCCAAGAAGTGCGGGGGGTGGGTAGGTACAATGAGCAGTTCTTC. Its coded protein is CASSQEVRGVGRYNEQFF.